This T cell receptor (beta chain) is drawn from a study of blood T cells in healthy people across ages. The study, taken as a whole, reports: Measured against age, TCR beta diversity per million T cells decreased in a roughly linear manner.

Remarks on this clonotype: The antigen is unknown.

Using a J-beta primer mix together with a sample-barcoded 5' primer, a second PCR was run for roughly 6 to 12 cycles. TCRdb redid the calling of the 5' RACE reads with MiXCR, one entry per CDR3 protein. The sample consists of about 1.7 million distinct CDR3 sequences, about 30% of them appearing once. The CDR3 extends over 16 amino acids. Trimming took 6 bases from V and 1 from J; bases not matched to a gene: 9. The germline gives CDR1 SGHTA, CDR2 FQGNSA. Peripheral blood samples of approximately 10 milliliters were drawn from each donor. The sequencing sample was made of blood. This receptor was obtained from a woman aged 25-40 years in good health. V is TRBV7-2 and J is TRBJ2-3; TRBD2 matches 8 bases. Here the CDR3 reads CASRNDRRGGTDTQYF. CDR3 DNA sequence: TGTGCCAGCAGGAATGATAGGCGGGGGGGCACAGATACGCAGTATTTT.